This TCR beta chain appears in the sequencing data of a study of identical twins. Study findings and constraints: Out-of-frame alpha sequences common to twins were enriched for low generation probability. Beta out-of-frame sequences displayed a weaker excess of sharing between twins.

This clonotype has only a few counts. Its antigen is as yet unknown. TCRdb called the 5' RACE reads again in MiXCR, with one record for every CDR3 protein. In the table there are more than 400,000 distinct CDR3 sequences, approximately 16% of which are singletons. All donors were healthy Caucasians. The V gene lost 5 bases and the J gene lost 7 bases, with 10 bases spanning the gap. The CDR3 covers 12 residues. Germline assignment: CDR1 SGHDN and CDR2 FVKESK. The same data also contributed to another study, on yellow fever vaccine responses in identical twins.

Specimen: CD4+ T cells sorted from blood. The receptor comes from a woman younger than 30 in good health. This chain joins TRBV14 and TRBJ2-3; tentative D call: TRBD1 (5 bases). In nucleotides, the CDR3 is TGTGCCAGCAGCGATAAGGGGTATACGCAGTATTTT. It encodes CASSDKGYTQYF.